A single sample is the source of the 27 T cell receptor beta chains below, sequenced in a study of OX40 agonist ivuxolimab in advanced cancers. Profiled with immunoSEQ multiplex PCR; TCRdb holds only in-frame clones, not every one. The repertoire holds about 38,000 clones, with about 84% as singletons. Source: CD4+ or CD8+ T cells sorted from blood, taken in a trial of the OX40 agonist ivuxolimab. Receptors were obtained from an adult with an advanced solid tumor such as melanoma, head and neck, liver or kidney cancer.

J is TRBJ1-1 and V is TRBV7-9; D is unresolved. In germline, CDR1 is SEHNR, CDR2 FQNEAQ (reference sequence). The germline V and J ends were trimmed by 5 bases and 6 bases, with 19 bases remaining between them. This CDR3 has 15 amino acids. CDR3 coding DNA: TGTGCCAGCAGCCCGAGTCCGGTCACGGGTGCTGAAGCTTTCTTT. As protein: CASSPSPVTGAEAFF.

The V call is TRBV7-2, the J call TRBJ2-3, with D possibly being TRBD1 (6 bases). The CDR3 covers 14 residues. The germline gives CDR1 SGHTA, CDR2 FQGNSA. Trimming removed 1 base at V and 3 bases at J, with 8 bases between. CDR3 nucleotides: TGTGCCAGCAGCTTAGATCAGGGGACAGATACGCAGTATTTT. Translated: CASSLDQGTDTQYF.

V and J are TRBV27 and TRBJ2-3; TRBD2 is a possible D gene (7 bases). Germline CDR1 reads MNHEY; CDR2 reads SMNVEV (reference sequence). V lost 11 bases and J lost 6, with 21 bases in between. The CDR3 spans 14 residues. The CDR3 nucleotides are TGTGCCTGCGGGGGCGGGGCCCTGGTGGATACGCAGTATTTT. Encoded protein: CACGGGALVDTQYF.

The sample holds one count of this clone. The J gene is TRBJ2-5, the V gene TRBV5-1; D is perhaps TRBD1 or TRBD2 (5 bases each). Trimming pared 0 bases from V and 1 base from J, leaving 7 bases between. The CDR3 extends over 14 amino acids. Per the germline V gene, CDR1 is SGHRS and CDR2 is YFSETQ. The CDR3 is CASSLGGVQETQYF. CDR3 nucleotide sequence: TGCGCCAGCAGCTTGGGAGGGGTCCAAGAGACCCAGTACTTC.

The chain has TRBV9 and TRBJ2-5; 8 bases are a match to TRBD1. V gave up 3 bases and J gave up 3 bases; unmatched junction bases: 7. CDR1 is SGDLS, CDR2 YYNGEE, per germline. The CDR3 loop spans 15 amino acids. The CDR3 reads CASSASGGFKETQYF. The CDR3 coding sequence is TGTGCCAGCAGCGCATCAGGGGGCTTTAAAGAGACCCAGTACTTC. Together with reference TRBV9 and TRBJ2-5, the CDR3 gives the full variable domain: DSGVTQTPKHLITATGQRVTLRCSPRSGDLSVYWYQQSLDQGLQFLIQYYNGEERAKGNILERFSAQQFPDLHSELNLSSLELGDSALYFCASSASGGFKETQYFGPGTRLLVL.

The chain couples TRBV5-4 to TRBJ2-7, with 7 bases matching TRBD2. The trim removed 6 bases at V and 2 bases at J, leaving 8 bases unmatched. The CDR3 loop spans 14 amino acids. The germline V gene encodes CDR1 SGHNT and CDR2 YYREEE (reference sequence). For the CDR3, the DNA is TGTGCCAGCAACTTCGCCCGGGGGGCCTACGAGCAGTACTTC. Its protein is CASNFARGAYEQYF.

J is TRBJ1-1 and V is TRBV15; 11 nucleotides match TRBD1. Trimming took 1 base from V and 4 from J; bases not matched to a gene: 2. Germline assignment: CDR1 LNHNV and CDR2 YYDKDF (reference sequence). This CDR3 is built from 15 residues. CDR3 residues: CATSRGDRGGTEAFF. The CDR3, as DNA: TGTGCCACCAGCAGAGGGGACAGGGGGGGCACTGAAGCTTTCTTT. Variable domain in full (rest from reference TRBV15 and TRBJ1-1): DAMVIQNPRYQVTQFGKPVTLSCSQTLNHNVMYWYQQKSSQAPKLLFHYYDKDFNNEADTPDNFQSRRPNTSFCFLDIRSPGLGDTAMYLCATSRGDRGGTEAFFGQGTRLTVV.

This chain's CDR3 is CASMSTGIIDTQYF. CDR3 nucleotide sequence: TGTGCCAGCATGTCGACAGGAATTATAGATACGCAGTATTTT. The rearrangement joins TRBV6-1 to TRBJ2-3; tentatively, D is TRBD1 (6 bases). The CDR3 loop spans 14 amino acids. V gave up 7 bases and J gave up 5 bases, with 16 bases separating them. The germline gives CDR1 MNHNS, CDR2 SASEGT.

The gene calls are TRBV9 and TRBJ2-3; tentatively, D is TRBD1 or TRBD2 (5 bases each). V was clipped by 1 base and J by 0 bases, with 9 bases between them. The CDR3 covers 15 residues. The V gene's germline CDR1 is SGDLS and CDR2 YYNGEE. Written as DNA, the CDR3 is TGTGCCAGCAGCGTACTTGGGGGTAGCACAGATACGCAGTATTTT. Translating gives CASSVLGGSTDTQYF.

This clone was counted only a few times. J is TRBJ1-6 and V is TRBV28; 7 nucleotides match TRBD1. Germline values: CDR1 MDHEN, CDR2 SYDVKM. The CDR3 spans 10 residues. The V and J ends lost 8 bases and 11 bases, in that order; junction bases with no gene match: 0. The CDR3 loop is CASGQAPLHF. In DNA, the CDR3 is TGTGCCAGCGGACAGGCACCCCTCCACTTT.

The chain couples TRBV6-5 to TRBJ1-1; 7 bases map to TRBD1. Trimming at V came to 5 bases and at J to 4 bases, leaving 10 bases not matched to a gene. This CDR3 is 15 amino acids long. Germline V CDR1 and CDR2: MNHEY, SVGAGI. As DNA, the CDR3 is TGTGCCAGCAGTACTTGGGCGGCAGGGGGCACTGAAGCTTTCTTT. It translates to CASSTWAAGGTEAFF.

As concerns this clone: The CDR3 does not close with the conserved phenylalanine or tryptophan, likely indicating a read error. The chain carries TRBV6-5 and TRBJ1-6; TRBD1 aligns across 7 bases. The CDR3 has 14 amino acids. CDR1 and CDR2 from the germline V gene are MNHEY and SVGAGI. J lost 6 bases, V lost 7 bases, and 6 bases had no gene match. The CDR3 coding sequence is TGTGCCAGCAAACCGGGACAGCCTAATTCACCCCTCCACCTT. As protein: CASKPGQPNSPLHL.

The rearrangement uses TRBV10-2 and TRBJ2-5, with D maybe TRBD2 (5 bases). Trimming cost V 6 bases and J 0 bases, with 14 bases left between them. The V gene's germline CDR1 is WSHSY and CDR2 SAAADI. CDR3 length equals 15 residues. CDR3 residues: CASREGSRDQETQYF. Here the CDR3 DNA reads TGCGCCAGCAGAGAGGGTAGCCGGGACCAAGAGACCCAGTACTTC.

The gene calls are TRBV5-1 and TRBJ2-7; 10 bases are a match to TRBD2. Germline CDR1 and CDR2: SGHRS and YFSETQ. V shed 4 bases and J 0 bases; nucleotides not matched to a gene: 7. The CDR3 consists of 16 residues. The CDR3 bases are TGCGCCAGCAGCACCCTGAGCGGGGGGGGCTCCTACGAGCAGTACTTC. Its protein is CASSTLSGGGSYEQYF.

The chain couples TRBV5-1 to TRBJ1-5, with D possibly matching TRBD1 (6 bases). The germline V gene encodes CDR1 SGHRS and CDR2 YFSETQ. With 2 bases removed from V and 5 bases from J, the gap between germline ends came to 14 bases. The CDR3 runs 15 residues. CDR3: CASSFTGRLDQPQHF. Written as DNA, the CDR3 is TGCGCCAGCAGCTTCACAGGGCGGTTGGATCAGCCCCAGCATTTT.

This chain uses TRBV5-1 with TRBJ2-2; D not certain. V was trimmed by 2 bases and J by 1 base, leaving 12 bases between them. The CDR3 loop spans 16 amino acids. Germline V CDR1 and CDR2: SGHRS, YFSETQ. The CDR3: CASSFRPVGNTGELFF. The DNA of the CDR3 is TGCGCCAGCAGCTTTAGGCCGGTCGGGAACACCGGGGAGCTGTTTTTT.

V usage is TRBV10-2 and J usage is TRBJ2-1; TRBD1 matches 9 bases. Germline assignment: CDR1 WSHSY and CDR2 SAAADI. After removal of 6 bases from V and 6 bases from J, the junction contained 6 bases not matched to a gene. This CDR3 has 14 residues. The CDR3 here is CASSGTGHFNEQFF. CDR3 bases: TGCGCCAGCAGCGGGACAGGGCACTTCAATGAGCAGTTCTTC.

This clone has a handful of counts. This sequence joins TRBV2 and TRBJ1-2, with TRBD1 identical over 10 bases. Germline-derived CDR1 and CDR2 are SNHLY and FYNNEI. V shed 8 bases, J shed 7 bases, and the junction held 13 bases outside the gene matches. There are 15 residues in the CDR3. The CDR3 DNA is TGTGCCAGCGTCGACAGGGGGCGCAGTACTGGTGGCTACACCTTC. This translates into CASVDRGRSTGGYTF.

The chain couples TRBV29-1 to TRBJ2-3; D gene ambiguous. Germline V CDR1 and CDR2: SQVTM, ANQGSEA. CDR3 length: 12 amino acids. V was cut by 3 bases and J by 5 bases, with 9 bases left in between. The DNA of the CDR3 is TGCAGCGTTGATGTAGGGATAGATACGCAGTATTTT. Translating it yields CSVDVGIDTQYF.

The V gene is TRBV2, the J gene TRBJ2-1; maybe TRBD2 (5 bases). Germline CDR1 and CDR2: SNHLY and FYNNEI. This CDR3 is 12 amino acids long. Deletions cut 6 bases from V and 6 bases from J, with 9 bases between. The CDR3 protein is CASRGEGNEQFF. The CDR3 DNA reads as TGTGCCAGCAGAGGTGAGGGCAATGAGCAGTTCTTC.

J is TRBJ2-2 and V is TRBV6-6; D not certain. The CDR3 is 12 residues long. In germline, CDR1 is MNHNY, CDR2 SVGAGI (reference sequence). V gave up 2 bases and J gave up 4 bases, with 2 bases separating them. The CDR3 DNA reads TGTGCCAGCAGTTACAGCACCGGGGAGCTGTTTTTT. Translation gives CASSYSTGELFF.

Only a few counts were recorded for this clone. The V and J genes are TRBV11-3 and TRBJ2-2, with no clear D. The CDR3 runs 15 residues. The germline gives CDR1 SGHNT, CDR2 YENEEA. V lost 5 bases to trimming and J lost 7 bases, with 17 bases between them. The CDR3 sequence is CASSRTGYSDGELFF. In nucleotides, the CDR3 is TGTGCCAGCAGCCGTACCGGCTACTCTGACGGGGAGCTGTTTTTT.

This clone has a single count. The chain joins TRBV6-4 to TRBJ2-7; 12 bases are a match to TRBD2. The CDR3 runs 15 residues. The junction had 3 bases not matched to a gene; V was cut back by 6 bases and J by 0 bases. Germline values: CDR1 MRHNA, CDR2 SNTAGT. CDR3 loop: CASRMTSGGSYEQYF. The CDR3 bases are TGTGCCAGCAGGATGACTAGCGGGGGCTCCTACGAGCAGTACTTC.

V gene TRBV6-6 combines with J gene TRBJ1-2; D not resolved. Trimming left V 2 bases short and J 4 bases short, with 8 bases between. Germline loops: CDR1 MNHNY, CDR2 SVGAGI (reference sequence). This CDR3 contains 13 residues. DNA of the CDR3: TGTGCCAGCAGTTACAAAGGGAGCTATGGCTACACCTTC. Translation: CASSYKGSYGYTF.

V and J are TRBV5-5 and TRBJ2-7; no reliable D call. Germline lookup yields CDR1 SGHKS and CDR2 YYEKEE (reference sequence). The CDR3 extends over 13 amino acids. V was shortened by 3 bases and J by 5 bases, with 12 bases between the two germline ends. CDR3 amino acids: CASSSQRGDEQYF. CDR3 DNA sequence: TGTGCCAGCAGCTCCCAGCGTGGAGACGAGCAGTACTTC.

The chain carries TRBV28 and TRBJ1-1; TRBD1 matches at 10 bases. After removal of 4 bases from V and 7 bases from J, the junction contained 9 bases not matched to a gene. CDR1 is MDHEN, CDR2 SYDVKM, per germline. The CDR3 spans 15 residues. CDR3 in DNA: TGTGCCAGCAGTTCCCCCGGGACAGGGGAGGGTGAAGCTTTCTTT. This codes for CASSSPGTGEGEAFF.

This chain links TRBV5-1 with TRBJ1-1; TRBD1 matches at 7 bases. Germline CDR1 reads SGHRS; CDR2 reads YFSETQ. Trimming cost V 4 bases and J 0 bases; bases outside gene matches: 6. CDR3 length: 15 residues. The DNA for the CDR3 is TGCGCCAGCAGCGAACAGGGGATACTGAACACTGAAGCTTTCTTT. This sequence encodes CASSEQGILNTEAFF.